These 6 T cell receptor beta chains were sequenced from one sample in a study of shared clonotypes between healthy human individuals. TCRdb keeps only in-frame clones here, not all; method: immunoSEQ multiplex PCR. The profile shows some 2.3 million clones, more than 85% of them singletons. The sample comprised naive CD4+ T cells from PBMCs. Subset denoted: CD45RA+ positively selected. Receptor source: a man aged 18 to 35 in good health. Some clones in this sample may be carry-over from other donors' samples.

The chain is built from TRBV2 and TRBJ2-1; weak D call: TRBD2 (5 bases). Looked up from germline, CDR1 is SNHLY and CDR2 is FYNNEI. V lost 4 bases, J lost 9 bases, and 10 bases lay in between. The length of the CDR3 is 12 residues. As DNA, the CDR3 is TGTGCCAGCAGTGTATCCGGGATTGAGCAGTTCTTC. Residues: CASSVSGIEQFF.

The rearrangement joins TRBV5-4 to TRBJ2-7, with D perhaps matching TRBD2 (6 bases). Germline values: CDR1 SGHNT, CDR2 YYREEE (reference sequence). The CDR3 extends over 14 amino acids. The V gene lost 4 bases and the J gene lost 3 bases, with 14 bases spanning the gap. The CDR3 protein is CASSPEGGRYEQYF. The CDR3 DNA reads TGTGCCAGCAGCCCCGAGGGAGGTCGCTACGAGCAGTACTTC.

CDR3 coding DNA: TGTGCCAGCAGTTCAGGGGGGACCTTCTCCTACGAGCAGTACTTC. Its translation is CASSSGGTFSYEQYF. The V and J genes are TRBV28 and TRBJ2-7, with a weak D call TRBD1 (7 bases). The V end lost 4 bases, the J end lost 0 bases, and 13 bases lay between the germline ends. Looked up from germline, CDR1 is MDHEN and CDR2 is SYDVKM. The CDR3 consists of 15 residues.

The chain employs TRBV5-1 and TRBJ1-1, with 10 bases that match TRBD1. The V gene end was trimmed by 2 bases and the J gene end by 4 bases; junction bases not matched to a gene: 5. Per germline, CDR1 SGHRS and CDR2 YFSETQ. The CDR3 is 15 residues long. The chain's CDR3 is CASSFGQGVSTEAFF. The CDR3 DNA sequence: TGCGCCAGCAGCTTCGGACAGGGGGTTAGCACTGAAGCTTTCTTT.

This chain links TRBV30 with TRBJ2-3, with 13 bases aligning to TRBD2. Germline V lookup: CDR1 GTSNPN, CDR2 SVGIG (reference sequence). Trimming at V came to 1 base and at J to 3 bases, leaving 7 bases not matched to a gene. The CDR3 has 17 amino acids. CDR3 sequence: CAWSGTSGSLLTDTQYF. The CDR3 nucleotides read TGTGCCTGGAGTGGGACTAGCGGGAGCCTATTGACAGATACGCAGTATTTT.

The genes are TRBV6-5 and TRBJ1-2; TRBD1 matches 7 bases. The ends lost 6 bases at V and 8 bases at J; junction bases unmatched: 9. The CDR3 contains 13 residues. Looked up from germline, CDR1 is MNHEY and CDR2 is SVGAGI. This chain's CDR3 is CASRDGTAWGYTF. In nucleotides, the CDR3 is TGTGCCAGCAGAGACGGGACAGCATGGGGCTACACCTTC.